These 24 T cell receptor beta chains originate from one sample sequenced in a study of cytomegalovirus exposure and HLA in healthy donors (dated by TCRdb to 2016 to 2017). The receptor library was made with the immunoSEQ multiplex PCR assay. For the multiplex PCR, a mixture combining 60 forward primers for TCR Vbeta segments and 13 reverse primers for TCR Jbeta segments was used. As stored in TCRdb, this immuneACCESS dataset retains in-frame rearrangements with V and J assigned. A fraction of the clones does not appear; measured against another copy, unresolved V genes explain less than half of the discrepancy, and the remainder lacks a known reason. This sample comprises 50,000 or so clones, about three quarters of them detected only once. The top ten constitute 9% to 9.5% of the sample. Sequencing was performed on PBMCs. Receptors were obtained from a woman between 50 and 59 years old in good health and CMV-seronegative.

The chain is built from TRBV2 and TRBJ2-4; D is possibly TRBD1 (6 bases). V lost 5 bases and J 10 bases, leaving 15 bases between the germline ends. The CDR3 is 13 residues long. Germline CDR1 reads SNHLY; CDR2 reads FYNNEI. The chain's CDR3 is CASSQDVRGIQYF. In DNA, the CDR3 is TGTGCCAGCAGTCAGGACGTGAGGGGGATTCAGTACTTC.

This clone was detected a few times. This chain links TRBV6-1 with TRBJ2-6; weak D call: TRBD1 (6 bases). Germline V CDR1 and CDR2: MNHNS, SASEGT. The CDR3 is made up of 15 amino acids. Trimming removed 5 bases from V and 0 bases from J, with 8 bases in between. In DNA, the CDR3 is TGTGCCAGCAGTTCGGACAGCTCTGGGGCCAACGTCCTGACTTTC. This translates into CASSSDSSGANVLTF.

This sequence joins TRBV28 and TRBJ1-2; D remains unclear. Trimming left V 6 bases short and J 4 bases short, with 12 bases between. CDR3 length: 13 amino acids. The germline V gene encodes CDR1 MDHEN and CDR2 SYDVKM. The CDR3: CASRTGISYGYTF. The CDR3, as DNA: TGTGCCAGCAGAACCGGGATCTCCTATGGCTACACCTTC.

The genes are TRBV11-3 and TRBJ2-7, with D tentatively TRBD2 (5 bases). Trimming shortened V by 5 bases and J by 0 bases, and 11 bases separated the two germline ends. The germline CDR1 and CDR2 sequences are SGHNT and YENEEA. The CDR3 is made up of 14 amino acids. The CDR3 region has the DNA TGTGCCAGCAGCGCTAATGGAGGCTCCTACGAGCAGTACTTC. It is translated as CASSANGGSYEQYF.

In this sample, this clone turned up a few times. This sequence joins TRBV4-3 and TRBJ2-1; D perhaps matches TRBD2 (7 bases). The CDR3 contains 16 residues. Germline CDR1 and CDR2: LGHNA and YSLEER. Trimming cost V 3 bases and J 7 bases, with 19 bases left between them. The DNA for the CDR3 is TGCGCCAGCAGCCAGGGCGGCGCGGGGGCGTCGAATGAGCAGTTCTTC. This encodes CASSQGGAGASNEQFF.

The CDR3 nucleotides are TGTGCCAGCAGCGGACAGGGGCGAGAGACCCAGTACTTC. Its protein product is CASSGQGRETQYF. The rearrangement uses TRBV7-9 and TRBJ2-5; 9 nucleotides match TRBD1. Germline CDR1 is SEHNR and CDR2 is FQNEAQ (reference sequence). The CDR3 has 13 residues. V lost 5 bases and J lost 4; bases outside the gene matches: 2.

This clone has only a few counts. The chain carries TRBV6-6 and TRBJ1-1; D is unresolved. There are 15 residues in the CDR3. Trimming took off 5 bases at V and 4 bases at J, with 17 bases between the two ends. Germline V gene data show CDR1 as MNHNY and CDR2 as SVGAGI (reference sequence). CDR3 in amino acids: CASSPNLAGPTEAFF. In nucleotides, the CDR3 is TGTGCCAGCAGTCCGAACCTCGCGGGCCCCACTGAAGCTTTCTTT.

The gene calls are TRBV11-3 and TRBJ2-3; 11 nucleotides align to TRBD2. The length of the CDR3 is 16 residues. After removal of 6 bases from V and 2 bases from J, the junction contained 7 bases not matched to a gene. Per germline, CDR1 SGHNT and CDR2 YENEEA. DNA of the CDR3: TGTGCCAGCAGTCGCCGGACTAGCGGGCCCACAGATACGCAGTATTTT. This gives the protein CASSRRTSGPTDTQYF.

The CDR3 DNA is TGTGCCAGCAGCTTCCAACCAGAGAACACTGAAGCTTTCTTT. This translates into CASSFQPENTEAFF. The chain employs TRBV9 and TRBJ1-1; D is ambiguous. Trimming removed 4 bases at V and 1 base at J, with 11 bases between. CDR3 length: 14 residues. In germline, CDR1 is SGDLS, CDR2 YYNGEE.

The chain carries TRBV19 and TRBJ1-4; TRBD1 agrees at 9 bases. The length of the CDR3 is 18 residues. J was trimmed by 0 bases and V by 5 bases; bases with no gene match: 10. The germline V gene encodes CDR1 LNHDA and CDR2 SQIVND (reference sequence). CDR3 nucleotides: TGTGCCAGTAGTCAGCCGGGACAGGGAGGCACAACTAATGAAAAACTGTTTTTT. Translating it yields CASSQPGQGGTTNEKLFF.

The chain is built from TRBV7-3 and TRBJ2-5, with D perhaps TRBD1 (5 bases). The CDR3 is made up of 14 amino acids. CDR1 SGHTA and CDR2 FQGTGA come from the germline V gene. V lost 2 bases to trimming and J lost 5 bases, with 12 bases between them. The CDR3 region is CASSLRRASETQYF. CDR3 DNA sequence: TGTGCCAGCAGCTTACGCAGGGCCTCGGAGACCCAGTACTTC.

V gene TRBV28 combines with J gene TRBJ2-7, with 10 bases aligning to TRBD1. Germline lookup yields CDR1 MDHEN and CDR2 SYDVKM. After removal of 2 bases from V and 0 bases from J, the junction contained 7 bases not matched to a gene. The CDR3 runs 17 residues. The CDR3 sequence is CASSLDGRQGASYEQYF. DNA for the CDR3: TGTGCCAGCAGTTTAGACGGGCGACAGGGGGCCTCCTACGAGCAGTACTTC.

The CDR3 is CATSMGEGGGTDTQYF. As DNA, the CDR3 is TGTGCCACCAGCATGGGGGAGGGCGGAGGCACAGATACGCAGTATTTT. The chain joins TRBV15 to TRBJ2-3; 7 bases fit TRBD2. The CDR3 runs 16 residues. V lost 4 bases and J lost 1; bases outside the gene matches: 8. Germline V gene lookup returns CDR1 LNHNV and CDR2 YYDKDF (reference sequence).

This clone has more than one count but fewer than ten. The CDR3 nucleotides are TGTGCCAGCAGTTCAGCGGGAGCCTCCGGGGAGCTGTTTTTT. Encoded protein: CASSSAGASGELFF. This chain joins TRBV6-5 and TRBJ2-2; the match to TRBD2 covers 8 bases. CDR3 length equals 14 residues. The J segment lost 6 bases and the V segment lost 4 bases, leaving 4 bases of the junction unmatched. Germline lookup yields CDR1 MNHEY and CDR2 SVGAGI.

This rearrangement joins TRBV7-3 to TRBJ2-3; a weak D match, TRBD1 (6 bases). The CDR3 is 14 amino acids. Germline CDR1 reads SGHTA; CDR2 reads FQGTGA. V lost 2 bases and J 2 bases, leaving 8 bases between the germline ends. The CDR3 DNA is TGTGCCAGCAGCTTACAGGGGCCCACAGATACGCAGTATTTT. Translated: CASSLQGPTDTQYF.

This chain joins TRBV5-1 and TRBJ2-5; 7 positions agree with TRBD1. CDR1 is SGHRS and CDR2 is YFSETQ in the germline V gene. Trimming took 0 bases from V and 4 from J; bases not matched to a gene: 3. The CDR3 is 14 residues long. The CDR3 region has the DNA TGCGCCAGCAGCTTGGACAGGGGTGGAGAGACCCAGTACTTC. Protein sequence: CASSLDRGGETQYF.

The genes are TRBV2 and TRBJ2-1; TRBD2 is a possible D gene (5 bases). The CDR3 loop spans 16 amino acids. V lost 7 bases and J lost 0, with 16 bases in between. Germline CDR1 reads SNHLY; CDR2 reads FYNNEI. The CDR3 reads CASKGSERSSYNEQFF. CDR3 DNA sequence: TGTGCCAGCAAGGGCTCGGAGCGGTCCTCCTACAATGAGCAGTTCTTC.

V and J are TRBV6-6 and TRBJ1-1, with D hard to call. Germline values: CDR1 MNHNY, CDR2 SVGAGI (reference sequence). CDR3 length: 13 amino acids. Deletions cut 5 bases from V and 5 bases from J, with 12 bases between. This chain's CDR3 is CASSIEPGTEAFF. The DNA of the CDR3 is TGTGCCAGCAGTATAGAACCCGGGACTGAAGCTTTCTTT.

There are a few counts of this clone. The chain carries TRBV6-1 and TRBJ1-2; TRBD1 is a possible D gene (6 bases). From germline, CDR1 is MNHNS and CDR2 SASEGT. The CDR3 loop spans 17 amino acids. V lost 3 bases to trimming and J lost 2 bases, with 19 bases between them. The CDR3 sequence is CASSELSVTGKNYGYTF. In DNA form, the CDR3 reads TGTGCCAGCAGTGAGCTATCGGTAACAGGGAAGAACTATGGCTACACCTTC.

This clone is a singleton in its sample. DNA for the CDR3: TGCGCCAGCAGCCAATGGCTAGCGGGGGGAGATACGCAGTATTTT. It specifies CASSQWLAGGDTQYF. The chain recombines TRBV4-3 with TRBJ2-3; TRBD2 agrees at 11 bases. Germline values: CDR1 LGHNA, CDR2 YSLEER. J was trimmed by 5 bases and V by 2 bases; bases with no gene match: 3. This CDR3 is 15 amino acids long.

CDR3 in amino acids: CASIPTGGWEKLFF. The DNA of the CDR3 is TGTGCCAGCATCCCGACAGGGGGCTGGGAAAAACTGTTTTTT. The rearrangement links TRBV28 to TRBJ1-4, with 10 nucleotides matching TRBD1. With 7 bases clipped from V and 8 bases from J, the junction kept 7 bases outside the gene matches. Germline V gene lookup returns CDR1 MDHEN and CDR2 SYDVKM. CDR3 length: 14 amino acids. The full variable domain, with the rest looked up from reference TRBV28 and TRBJ1-4, is DVKVTQSSRYLVKRTGEKVFLECVQDMDHENMFWYRQDPGLGLRLIYFSYDVKMKEKGDIPEGYSVSREKKERFSLILESASTNQTSMYLCASIPTGGWEKLFFGSGTQLSVL.

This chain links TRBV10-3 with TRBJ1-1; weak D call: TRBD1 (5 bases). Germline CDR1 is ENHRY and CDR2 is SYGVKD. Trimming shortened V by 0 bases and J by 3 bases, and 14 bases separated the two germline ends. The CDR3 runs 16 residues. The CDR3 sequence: CAISESNQGIDTEAFF. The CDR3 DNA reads TGTGCCATCAGTGAGTCGAATCAGGGAATAGACACTGAAGCTTTCTTT.

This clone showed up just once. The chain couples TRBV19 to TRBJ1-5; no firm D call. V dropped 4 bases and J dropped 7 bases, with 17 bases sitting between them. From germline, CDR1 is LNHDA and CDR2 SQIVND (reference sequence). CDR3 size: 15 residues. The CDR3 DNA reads TGTGCCAGTAGTACCCGGACCGCGGCGGGACAGCCCCAGCATTTT. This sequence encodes CASSTRTAAGQPQHF.

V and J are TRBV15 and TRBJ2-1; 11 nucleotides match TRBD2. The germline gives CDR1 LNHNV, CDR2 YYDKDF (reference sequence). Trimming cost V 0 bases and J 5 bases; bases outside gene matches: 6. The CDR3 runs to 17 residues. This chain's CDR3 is CATSRDHLAGGHNEQFF. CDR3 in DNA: TGTGCCACCAGCAGAGATCACCTAGCGGGAGGACACAATGAGCAGTTCTTC. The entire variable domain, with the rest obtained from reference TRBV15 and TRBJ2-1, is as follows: DAMVIQNPRYQVTQFGKPVTLSCSQTLNHNVMYWYQQKSSQAPKLLFHYYDKDFNNEADTPDNFQSRRPNTSFCFLDIRSPGLGDTAMYLCATSRDHLAGGHNEQFFGPGTRLTVL.